Presented here are 14 T cell receptor beta chains from one specimen sequenced in a study of OX40 agonist ivuxolimab in advanced cancers. Libraries were prepared by immunoSEQ multiplex PCR; TCRdb keeps only in-frame clonotypes and omits some of them. In the table there are tens of thousands of clones, 70% to 90% of which are singletons. Sequencing used CD4+ or CD8+ T cells sorted from blood, obtained in a trial of the OX40 agonist ivuxolimab. The receptors shown here come from an adult with an advanced solid tumor such as melanoma, head and neck, liver or kidney cancer.

This clone is termed medium-sized. The rearrangement uses TRBV2 and TRBJ2-7, with 11 bases identical to TRBD2. Germline V gene data show CDR1 as SNHLY and CDR2 as FYNNEI. The CDR3 contains 13 residues. V was clipped by 6 bases and J by 5 bases; unmatched bases: 3. The CDR3 nucleotides read TGTGCCAGCAGCGGGACTAGCGGAAACGAGCAGTACTTC. Translated: CASSGTSGNEQYF.

J is TRBJ2-3 and V is TRBV2; D is possibly TRBD2 (5 bases). V was trimmed by 7 bases and J by 3 bases, leaving 14 bases between them. The CDR3 runs 14 residues. Germline values: CDR1 SNHLY, CDR2 FYNNEI. The CDR3 DNA follows: TGTGCCAGCATCGAGGAGGTGCGGACAGATACGCAGTATTTT. Protein: CASIEEVRTDTQYF.

The V call is TRBV4-1, the J call TRBJ2-7, with TRBD1 identical over 8 bases. Germline V gene sequence: CDR1 MGHRA, CDR2 YSYEKL. CDR3 length equals 17 residues. V gave up 4 bases and J gave up 5 bases; unmatched junction bases: 16. The DNA for the CDR3 is TGCGCCAGCAGCCTTTACTCGCCGGGACAGGTTTTAGACGAGCAGTACTTC. Translating it yields CASSLYSPGQVLDEQYF.

This clone showed up just a few times. The chain couples TRBV7-6 to TRBJ2-7; 11 nucleotides line up with TRBD2. V was pared by 1 base and J by 0 bases, with 5 bases of the junction left unmatched. This CDR3 comprises 17 residues. Looked up from germline, CDR1 is SGHVS and CDR2 is FNYEAQ. The CDR3 region has the DNA TGTGCCAGCAGCTTAGGGACTAGCGGGTGGAGCTCCTACGAGCAGTACTTC. This translates into CASSLGTSGWSSYEQYF.

This rearrangement joins TRBV5-6 to TRBJ2-2; D is unclear. The V end lost 0 bases, the J end lost 3 bases, and 12 bases lay between the germline ends. Germline assignment: CDR1 SGHDT and CDR2 YYEEEE. The CDR3 is 16 residues long. This CDR3 reads CASSLARLVDTGELFF. CDR3 DNA sequence: TGTGCCAGCAGCTTGGCCCGTCTAGTGGACACCGGGGAGCTGTTTTTT.

V usage is TRBV7-9 and J usage is TRBJ2-7; D gene unclear. The CDR3 runs to 13 residues. V gave up 7 bases and J gave up 1 base, with 11 bases separating them. The germline CDR1 and CDR2 sequences are SEHNR and FQNEAQ (reference sequence). The CDR3 loop is CASTPDVSYEQYF. The CDR3 nucleotides read TGTGCCAGCACCCCCGACGTGTCCTACGAGCAGTACTTC.

The chain combines TRBV25-1 with TRBJ1-5, with D uncertain. Germline V lookup: CDR1 MGHDK, CDR2 SYGVNS. This CDR3 spans 13 amino acids. Trimming took off 1 base at V and 5 bases at J, with 6 bases between the two ends. CDR3 coding DNA: TGTGCCAGCAGTGAATCTCACGATCAGCCCCAGCATTTT. This translates into CASSESHDQPQHF.

The V call is TRBV19, the J call TRBJ2-3; 9 bases fit TRBD2. Trimming took 2 bases from V and 4 from J; bases not matched to a gene: 10. CDR1 is LNHDA and CDR2 is SQIVND in the germline V gene (reference sequence). The CDR3 covers 17 residues. The CDR3 loop is CASSIFGGGAGADTQYF. CDR3 coding DNA: TGTGCCAGTAGTATATTTGGCGGGGGGGCCGGAGCAGATACGCAGTATTTT.

The chain is built from TRBV5-1 and TRBJ2-3, with 9 positions matching TRBD2. Trimming removed 4 bases from V and 5 bases from J; junction bases left unmatched: 11. The CDR3 covers 16 residues. Germline V gives CDR1 SGHRS, CDR2 YFSETQ. CDR3 in amino acids: CASSPGAGGRGDTQYF. CDR3 DNA: TGCGCCAGCAGCCCTGGGGCGGGGGGGCGTGGAGATACGCAGTATTTT.

This clone was detected once. The CDR3 nucleotides read TGTGCCAGCAGTGAAGGGTATCAGGGGAATGAAAAACTGTTTTTT. It codes for CASSEGYQGNEKLFF. This chain links TRBV2 with TRBJ1-4, with D possibly matching TRBD1 (6 bases). CDR3 length: 15 residues. V was shortened by 1 base and J by 5 bases, with 11 bases between the two germline ends. Germline V CDR1 and CDR2: SNHLY, FYNNEI.

The rearrangement uses TRBV18 and TRBJ2-3; D uncertain. Looked up from germline, CDR1 is KGHSH and CDR2 is LQKENI. Trimming left V 1 base short and J 4 bases short, with 9 bases between. CDR3 length equals 14 residues. CDR3 nucleotide sequence: TGTGCCAGCTCACCACTCGACAAGGCAGATACGCAGTATTTT. It translates to CASSPLDKADTQYF.

The chain uses TRBV10-3 and TRBJ2-1, with 15 bases aligning to TRBD2. V trimming: 3 bases; J trimming: 0 bases; junction bases outside the gene matches: 6. The CDR3 totals 19 residues. The germline V gene encodes CDR1 ENHRY and CDR2 SYGVKD. The CDR3 sequence: CAISDVGLAGGSSYNEQFF. CDR3 sequence (DNA): TGTGCCATCAGTGATGTAGGACTAGCGGGGGGGAGCTCCTACAATGAGCAGTTCTTC.

The rearrangement links TRBV5-4 to TRBJ2-7, with D possibly being TRBD1 or TRBD2 (6 bases each). Germline lookup yields CDR1 SGHNT and CDR2 YYREEE (reference sequence). This CDR3 is 14 amino acids long. Trimming stripped 0 bases from V and 7 bases from J, with 14 bases between. This chain's CDR3 is CASSLAAGAGEQYF. The CDR3 nucleotides are TGTGCCAGCAGCTTGGCCGCAGGGGCGGGGGAGCAGTACTTC.

In this sample, this clone turned up once. The genes are TRBV30 and TRBJ2-7; unclear D gene. V lost 4 bases to trimming and J lost 3 bases, with 10 bases between them. The CDR3 length is 12 residues. CDR1 is GTSNPN, CDR2 SVGIG, per germline (reference sequence). The CDR3 loop reads CAWKSSDYEQYF. DNA of the CDR3: TGTGCCTGGAAGAGCAGTGACTACGAGCAGTACTTC.